One T cell receptor (beta chain) is described in this entry. What it recognizes is unknown. This sample also contains other DNA sequences that code for the same CDR3. Deep-level assay runs were performed. Here immunoSEQ multiplex PCR was the method, and the copy in TCRdb shows in-frame clones only, minus some. The table records millions of clones, approximately 92% of them present only once. The CDR3 totals 15 residues. Germline-derived CDR1 and CDR2 are SGDLS and YYNGEE. V was trimmed by 2 bases and J by 0 bases, leaving 10 bases between them. These data belong to a study of shared clonotypes between healthy human individuals. Notes on the study in general: Generation of non-shared clonotypes was less probable than generation of clonotypes shared by all four donors.

The sequence was obtained from a man aged 18 to 30 in good health. Sequenced input: naive CD4+ T cells sorted from blood. Subset indicated: CD45RA+ positively selected. The chain combines TRBV9 with TRBJ2-3, with a weak D call TRBD1 (6 bases). DNA of the CDR3: TGTGCCAGCAGCGTCACGACAGGCAGCACAGATACGCAGTATTTT. Protein sequence: CASSVTTGSTDTQYF.